A single T cell receptor beta chain is shown here with its context. Antigen: not known. The germline CDR1 and CDR2 sequences are MNHNY and SVGAGI (reference sequence). The CDR3 covers 16 residues. The V segment lost 5 bases and the J segment 4 bases; nucleotides outside the gene matches: 11. This specimen comes from a study of a mutant IDH1 vaccine in newly diagnosed glioma. Study-level background: Of treated patients, approximately 62% were men and about 38% women, averaging around 39 years. Study-level results: Vaccination elicited immune responses in roughly 93% of patients.

Using immunoSEQ multiplex PCR, the repertoire was profiled, and TCRdb retains in-frame clones only, with some absent. The repertoire holds more than 25,000 clones, with around 89% as singletons. The time point was: week 5, during vaccination. In every dose of vaccine, 300 ug of mutant IDH1 20-mer peptide was given alongside topical imiquimod. The chain combines TRBV6-6 with TRBJ2-1; 7 positions match TRBD1. The sample in question was PBMCs, obtained from a glioma patient whose treatment included an IDH1 peptide vaccine. The TCR sequence derives from a young man with glioma. CDR3 bases: TGTGCCAGCAGTCCCCCGGACAGGTTCTGGTACAATGAGCAGTTCTTC. Translated, it gives CASSPPDRFWYNEQFF.